This T cell receptor beta chain was identified during a study of cytomegalovirus exposure and HLA in healthy donors. Germline V gene sequence: CDR1 MNHEY, CDR2 SMNVEV (reference sequence). The ends were cut back, 5 bases at V and 3 bases at J, with 13 bases in the middle. The CDR3 extends over 14 amino acids. The PCR made use of 60 Vbeta and 13 Jbeta primers. Only in-frame clones appear in the TCRdb table, and some are missing; sequencing was by immunoSEQ multiplex PCR. The ten most abundant clones cover approximately 2.4% of a sample with roughly 53,000 clones. The chain uses TRBV27 and TRBJ1-1; D is possibly TRBD1 (5 bases). The receptor was derived from a female donor in good health and CMV-seronegative. The sequencing sample was made of PBMCs. The CDR3 loop is CASSPAGFYTEAFF. For the CDR3, the DNA is TGTGCCAGCAGTCCAGCAGGGTTTTACACTGAAGCTTTCTTT.